These 3 T cell receptor beta chains came from one sample sequenced in a study of T cell changes during pregnancy in multiple sclerosis. Libraries were prepared by immunoSEQ multiplex PCR; TCRdb keeps only in-frame clonotypes and omits some of them. The sample lists around 130,000 clones; about 96% were seen once. The sequencing used peripheral blood, collected after pregnancy. The receptors derive from a female donor with multiple sclerosis, enrolled in a pregnancy study.

The sample holds one count of this clone. V gene TRBV19 combines with J gene TRBJ2-3; tentatively, D is TRBD2 (6 bases). V was clipped by 6 bases and J by 2 bases, with 9 bases between them. Per germline, CDR1 LNHDA and CDR2 SQIVND (reference sequence). The CDR3 runs to 13 residues. DNA for the CDR3: TGTGCCAGTAGGGGGGACTTCACAGATACGCAGTATTTT. It specifies CASRGDFTDTQYF.

The V gene is TRBV19, the J gene TRBJ2-2, with D uncertain. Germline assignment: CDR1 LNHDA and CDR2 SQIVND (reference sequence). The length of the CDR3 is 16 residues. With 3 bases removed from V and 0 bases from J, the gap between germline ends came to 11 bases. CDR3 DNA: TGTGCCAGTAGTATCGGAGCAGCCGCGAACACCGGGGAGCTGTTTTTT. It codes for CASSIGAAANTGELFF.

This clone was found once. The J gene is TRBJ2-3, the V gene TRBV30; 9 positions agree with TRBD2. V lost 0 bases, J lost 0 bases, and 10 bases stayed unmatched. The CDR3 length is 18 residues. Germline CDR1 and CDR2: GTSNPN and SVGIG (reference sequence). In nucleotides, the CDR3 is TGTGCCTGGAGTGTCCGTGCGGGAGGGACGTGGAGCACAGATACGCAGTATTTT. Its protein is CAWSVRAGGTWSTDTQYF.